These 6 T cell receptor beta chains were all obtained from the same sample, sequenced in a study of cytomegalovirus exposure and HLA in healthy donors. PCR used 60 Vbeta primers and 13 Jbeta primers. Produced via immunoSEQ multiplex PCR; TCRdb's table is partial and in-frame only. Seen here are 100,000 to 150,000 clones, around 73% observed once, and the top ten hold roughly 1.5%. The sequenced sample consisted of PBMCs. The receptors stem from a female donor in good health and CMV-seronegative.

This chain connects TRBV15 to TRBJ2-5; 7 bases line up with TRBD1. CDR3 length: 17 amino acids. The germline V gene encodes CDR1 LNHNV and CDR2 YYDKDF (reference sequence). V shed 0 bases, J shed 2 bases, and the junction held 9 bases outside the gene matches. The CDR3 coding sequence is TGTGCCACCAGCAGAGATGATCGGGACAGTGCTCAAGAGACCCAGTACTTC. Its protein is CATSRDDRDSAQETQYF.

The V call is TRBV28, the J call TRBJ2-7; the D is unclear. Trimming took off 6 bases at V and 2 bases at J, with 11 bases between the two ends. The germline gives CDR1 MDHEN, CDR2 SYDVKM. The CDR3 loop spans 13 amino acids. The CDR3: CASRETGTYEQYF. The CDR3 DNA reads as TGTGCCAGCAGAGAGACGGGTACCTACGAGCAGTACTTC.

The chain uses TRBV2 and TRBJ2-3; TRBD1 agrees at 7 bases. Trimming took 2 bases from V and 4 from J; bases not matched to a gene: 12. This CDR3 has 17 residues. The germline V gene has CDR1 SNHLY and CDR2 FYNNEI. The DNA of the CDR3 is TGTGCCAGCAGTGAAATACCGACAGGGACACGTTCAGATACGCAGTATTTT. This codes for CASSEIPTGTRSDTQYF.

The rearrangement joins TRBV2 to TRBJ2-2, with D possibly matching TRBD2 (5 bases). With 7 bases removed from V and 0 bases from J, the gap between germline ends came to 12 bases. CDR3 length: 15 residues. Germline assignment: CDR1 SNHLY and CDR2 FYNNEI. The CDR3 DNA reads TGTGCCAGCAATGGAGGCTGGTCGAACACCGGGGAGCTGTTTTTT. Protein sequence: CASNGGWSNTGELFF. The full variable domain, completed using reference TRBV2 and TRBJ2-2, is EPEVTQTPSHQVTQMGQEVILRCVPISNHLYFYWYRQILGQKVEFLVSFYNNEISEKSEIFDDQFSVERPDGSNFTLKIRSTKLEDSAMYFCASNGGWSNTGELFFGEGSRLTVL.

J is TRBJ2-7 and V is TRBV11-1, with 11 bases aligning to TRBD2. Unmatched junction bases numbered 4, after V lost 6 bases and J lost 3 bases. This CDR3 has 14 residues. The germline CDR1 and CDR2 sequences are SGHAT and FQDESV (reference sequence). CDR3 amino acids: CASRFTSGSYEQYF. The CDR3 coding sequence is TGTGCCAGCAGATTTACTAGCGGGAGCTACGAGCAGTACTTC.

The rearrangement joins TRBV18 to TRBJ2-1; TRBD2 matches 9 bases. The CDR3 is 14 amino acids. Per germline, CDR1 KGHSH and CDR2 LQKENI. V dropped 3 bases and J dropped 9; count of bases not matched to a gene: 6. Here the CDR3 DNA reads TGTGCCAGCTCACCGCCTAGCGGGACGGGTGAGCAGTTCTTC. Protein: CASSPPSGTGEQFF.